Following are 29 T cell receptor beta chains from one sample sequenced in a study of PD-1 blockade in classical Hodgkin lymphoma. Relapse was seen in all patients after autologous stem cell transplantation, and brentuximab vedotin exposure was variable. Data came from immunoSEQ multiplex PCR; TCRdb stores just in-frame clones and leaves some out. The profile shows 90,000 to 130,000 clones, roughly nine tenths of them singletons. The source was peripheral blood mononuclear cells (PBMCs), collected before the second cycle of nivolumab. Receptors were obtained from a human donor with classical Hodgkin lymphoma.

This clone has only one observation. This chain links TRBV5-1 with TRBJ2-2; D ambiguous. Trimming removed 2 bases from V and 0 bases from J, with 8 bases in between. Per the germline V gene, CDR1 is SGHRS and CDR2 is YFSETQ. The CDR3 has 15 amino acids. The CDR3 protein is CASSLRASNTGELFF. CDR3 nucleotide sequence: TGCGCCAGCAGCTTACGGGCGTCGAACACCGGGGAGCTGTTTTTT.

V is TRBV11-2 and J is TRBJ1-5; D is unclear. CDR1 is SGHAT, CDR2 FQNNGV, per germline. This CDR3 contains 15 residues. V was pared by 5 bases and J by 0 bases, with 11 bases between. The DNA of the CDR3 is TGTGCCAGCAGCCCCCACATTAATAGCAATCAGCCCCAGCATTTT. It specifies CASSPHINSNQPQHF.

The rearrangement uses TRBV10-2 and TRBJ2-1, with a weak D call TRBD2 (6 bases). The CDR3 has 13 residues. Germline V gene lookup returns CDR1 WSHSY and CDR2 SAAADI. Trimming pared 2 bases from V and 9 bases from J, leaving 11 bases between. CDR3 in amino acids: CASSERLVSEQFF. DNA for the CDR3: TGCGCCAGCAGTGAGAGACTAGTCAGTGAGCAGTTCTTC.

V is TRBV5-1 and J is TRBJ2-7; a weak D match, TRBD2 (6 bases). CDR3 size: 16 residues. V was shortened by 5 bases and J by 7 bases, with 25 bases between the two germline ends. Germline CDR1 SGHRS, CDR2 YFSETQ. DNA of the CDR3: TGCGCCAGCAGGAACGCTACCTGGCTAGCGTTAGAGGAGCAGTACTTC. Encoded protein: CASRNATWLALEEQYF.

The V and J genes are TRBV7-9 and TRBJ2-3, with unresolved D. This CDR3 spans 16 amino acids. With 7 bases removed from V and 1 base from J, the gap between germline ends came to 18 bases. Germline assignment: CDR1 SEHNR and CDR2 FQNEAQ (reference sequence). Here the CDR3 DNA reads TGTGCCAGCACCCCTTCGAGAGGCGCTGGCACAGATACGCAGTATTTT. It encodes CASTPSRGAGTDTQYF.

The J gene is TRBJ2-3, the V gene TRBV18; D might be TRBD1 (5 bases). V was trimmed by 6 bases and J by 0 bases, leaving 13 bases between them. Germline V CDR1 and CDR2: KGHSH, LQKENI. This CDR3 is 15 amino acids long. The CDR3 bases are TGTGCCAGCTCGTCAGACAGATTAAGCACAGATACGCAGTATTTT. Translating gives CASSSDRLSTDTQYF.

The chain joins TRBV2 to TRBJ2-1; 8 nucleotides match TRBD2. Germline lookup yields CDR1 SNHLY and CDR2 FYNNEI. The J segment lost 7 bases and the V segment lost 7 bases, leaving 6 bases of the junction unmatched. The CDR3 contains 13 residues. The CDR3, as DNA: TGTGCCAGCACCGGACTAGCTAAGAATGAGCAGTTCTTC. This gives the protein CASTGLAKNEQFF.

The chain recombines TRBV10-3 with TRBJ2-5; D is undetermined. Germline V CDR1 and CDR2: ENHRY, SYGVKD. This CDR3 region has 16 residues. V dropped 5 bases and J dropped 5 bases, with 21 bases sitting between them. CDR3: CAISPTHTSSGETQYF. The CDR3 DNA sequence: TGTGCCATCAGTCCGACGCACACCTCGTCCGGGGAGACCCAGTACTTC.

The chain couples TRBV27 to TRBJ2-1, with a weak D call TRBD2 (5 bases). This CDR3 has 15 amino acids. In germline, CDR1 is MNHEY, CDR2 SMNVEV (reference sequence). V lost 2 bases to trimming and J lost 7 bases, with 15 bases between them. CDR3 region: CASSLRPSPWNEQFF. The DNA of the CDR3 is TGTGCCAGCAGTTTAAGGCCTAGCCCCTGGAATGAGCAGTTCTTC.

The genes are TRBV19 and TRBJ1-1; D gene ambiguous. Germline V gene lookup returns CDR1 LNHDA and CDR2 SQIVND (reference sequence). The ends were cut back, 9 bases at V and 1 base at J, with 15 bases in the middle. This CDR3 spans 14 amino acids. CDR3 DNA: TGTGCCAGCGAACCCGGGCTCCAGAACACTGAAGCTTTCTTT. Translation gives CASEPGLQNTEAFF.

The rearrangement links TRBV19 to TRBJ2-1; 8 positions agree with TRBD2. The length of the CDR3 is 14 residues. The germline V gene has CDR1 LNHDA and CDR2 SQIVND (reference sequence). J was trimmed by 5 bases and V by 5 bases; bases with no gene match: 5. In DNA, the CDR3 is TGTGCCAGTAGTTTTGTAGCGGGGAACAATGAGCAGTTCTTC. Translation gives CASSFVAGNNEQFF.

V gene TRBV6-5 combines with J gene TRBJ2-4, with 10 nucleotides matching TRBD1. Germline lookup yields CDR1 MNHEY and CDR2 SVGAGI. CDR3 length equals 13 residues. With 8 bases clipped from V and 6 bases from J, the junction kept 4 bases outside the gene matches. The CDR3 protein is CASGWTGGNIQYF. As DNA, the CDR3 is TGTGCCAGCGGTTGGACAGGGGGAAACATTCAGTACTTC.

The chain has TRBV5-6 and TRBJ2-5; TRBD2 matches at 10 bases. Looked up from germline, CDR1 is SGHDT and CDR2 is YYEEEE. The CDR3 totals 14 residues. The trim removed 0 bases at V and 4 bases at J, leaving 0 bases unmatched. The CDR3, as DNA: TGTGCCAGCAGCTTGGGACTAGCGGGAGAGACCCAGTACTTC. This translates into CASSLGLAGETQYF.

The chain couples TRBV27 to TRBJ2-5; tentatively, D is TRBD1 or TRBD2 (5 bases each). V was clipped by 0 bases and J by 3 bases, with 8 bases between them. The CDR3 is made up of 14 amino acids. The V gene's germline CDR1 is MNHEY and CDR2 SMNVEV (reference sequence). CDR3 sequence: CASSLSRGEETQYF. The CDR3 nucleotides are TGTGCCAGCAGTTTATCGAGGGGAGAAGAGACCCAGTACTTC.

This clone occurred a few times. The CDR3 sequence is CASTRATVLNTGELFF. The DNA for the CDR3 is TGTGCCAGTACCAGAGCGACAGTCCTGAACACCGGGGAGCTGTTTTTT. The rearrangement joins TRBV19 to TRBJ2-2; D perhaps matches TRBD1 (5 bases). V gave up 7 bases and J gave up 1 base, with 16 bases separating them. CDR3 size: 16 residues. Looked up from germline, CDR1 is LNHDA and CDR2 is SQIVND (reference sequence). Looking up the rest from reference TRBV19 and TRBJ2-2 gives the full variable domain: DGGITQSPKYLFRKEGQNVTLSCEQNLNHDAMYWYRQDPGQGLRLIYYSQIVNDFQKGDIAEGYSVSREKKESFPLTVTSAQKNPTAFYLCASTRATVLNTGELFFGEGSRLTVL.

The gene calls are TRBV11-3 and TRBJ1-1; 11 positions agree with TRBD1. This CDR3 region has 14 residues. CDR1 is SGHNT, CDR2 YENEEA, per germline. The junction had 6 bases not matched to a gene; V was cut back by 5 bases and J by 7 bases. CDR3 coding DNA: TGTGCCAGCAGCGCCGGACAGGGGGCGGGTGAAGCTTTCTTT. This encodes CASSAGQGAGEAFF.

This chain joins TRBV28 and TRBJ1-2; 8 bases agree with TRBD1. V lost 1 base to trimming and J lost 6 bases; unmatched junction nucleotides: 7. There are 15 residues in the CDR3. Germline loops: CDR1 MDHEN, CDR2 SYDVKM. The CDR3: CASSLSWTGINGYTF. CDR3 DNA sequence: TGTGCCAGCAGTTTATCCTGGACAGGGATAAATGGCTACACCTTC.

The chain recombines TRBV28 with TRBJ1-1; the D gene is possibly TRBD1 (6 bases). Trimming took 1 base from V and 0 from J, leaving 9 bases between them. Germline V gene data show CDR1 as MDHEN and CDR2 as SYDVKM. The CDR3 is made up of 15 amino acids. In DNA, the CDR3 is TGTGCCAGCAGTTTATTCAACAGGGTGAACACTGAAGCTTTCTTT. Residues: CASSLFNRVNTEAFF.

This rearrangement joins TRBV6-5 to TRBJ2-7; D is undetermined. Germline V gene lookup returns CDR1 MNHEY and CDR2 SVGAGI. V lost 2 bases and J lost 5, with 13 bases in between. This CDR3 has 14 amino acids. The CDR3 nucleotides are TGTGCCAGCAGTTACAACAACAACCCCCACGAGCAGTACTTC. Its protein is CASSYNNNPHEQYF.

The chain couples TRBV28 to TRBJ2-7; 8 bases match TRBD2. V shed 7 bases, J shed 3 bases, and the junction held 14 bases outside the gene matches. Germline V CDR1 and CDR2: MDHEN, SYDVKM. The CDR3 consists of 16 residues. DNA of the CDR3: TGTGCCAGCACCAAAATTAGCGGGAAGGGGTTCTACGAGCAGTACTTC. Amino acid sequence: CASTKISGKGFYEQYF.

J is TRBJ1-2 and V is TRBV28, with unresolved D. Between the trimmed V and J ends, which lost 6 bases and 4 bases, there was a span of 12 bases. The germline V gene has CDR1 MDHEN and CDR2 SYDVKM. The CDR3 extends over 13 amino acids. In nucleotides, the CDR3 is TGTGCCAGCAGGGACTCGACTGGCTATGGCTACACCTTC. It yields the protein CASRDSTGYGYTF.

This chain links TRBV5-1 with TRBJ1-1, with TRBD1 as a possible D gene (5 bases). V was shortened by 5 bases and J by 8 bases, with 19 bases between the two germline ends. CDR1 is SGHRS, CDR2 YFSETQ, per germline. This CDR3 has 14 residues. The CDR3 DNA reads as TGCGCCAGCAGGAGACAACCCATGACAGAAGAAGCTTTCTTT. As protein: CASRRQPMTEEAFF.

The chain links TRBV29-1 to TRBJ1-4; a possible D gene is TRBD1 (6 bases). The CDR3 has 13 amino acids. V lost 7 bases and J lost 5, with 14 bases in between. Looked up from germline, CDR1 is SQVTM and CDR2 is ANQGSEA. CDR3 nucleotides: TGCAGCGGGCGGACAGATGGAAATGAAAAACTGTTTTTT. It specifies CSGRTDGNEKLFF.

The gene calls are TRBV4-1 and TRBJ1-6; possibly TRBD1 for D (6 bases). The CDR3 extends over 17 amino acids. V was trimmed by 1 base and J by 6 bases, leaving 16 bases between them. Germline V gene sequence: CDR1 MGHRA, CDR2 YSYEKL. For the CDR3, the DNA is TGCGCCAGCAGCCAAGGTGGAAGGACAGCGAGTAATTCACCCCTCCACTTT. Protein sequence: CASSQGGRTASNSPLHF.

This chain connects TRBV5-1 to TRBJ2-3, with D possibly being TRBD1 (5 bases). The germline V gene encodes CDR1 SGHRS and CDR2 YFSETQ. The CDR3 is 15 residues long. V shed 0 bases and J shed 0 bases, with 8 bases lying between them. The CDR3 sequence: CASSLVPGSTDTQYF. Here the CDR3 DNA reads TGCGCCAGCAGCTTGGTGCCAGGGAGCACAGATACGCAGTATTTT.

The chain couples TRBV30 to TRBJ2-7, with 7 bases matching TRBD1. This CDR3 has 16 residues. With V trimmed by 5 bases and J by 3 bases, 16 bases remained unmatched. Per germline, CDR1 GTSNPN and CDR2 SVGIG (reference sequence). In DNA form, the CDR3 reads TGTGCCTGGGGCCCTCGAAAGGGGGCTTTCAACTACGAGCAGTACTTC. Its translation: CAWGPRKGAFNYEQYF.

This chain connects TRBV10-1 to TRBJ2-7; D perhaps matches TRBD2 (5 bases). This CDR3 spans 15 amino acids. Trimming pared 2 bases from V and 5 bases from J, leaving 16 bases between. Per the germline V gene, CDR1 is WNHNN and CDR2 is SYGVQD (reference sequence). DNA for the CDR3: TGCGCCAGCAGTGAGCCATACACTACCGGGAACGAGCAGTACTTC. It encodes CASSEPYTTGNEQYF.

The V gene is TRBV7-2, the J gene TRBJ2-5, with a possible D match to TRBD1 (5 bases). CDR1 SGHTA and CDR2 FQGNSA come from the germline V gene. V lost 5 bases and J 2 bases, leaving 9 bases between the germline ends. The CDR3 covers 13 residues. The CDR3 loop is CASSPNRQETQYF. CDR3 bases: TGTGCCAGCAGCCCAAACAGGCAAGAGACCCAGTACTTC.

This clone was seen a few times. The chain recombines TRBV27 with TRBJ1-5; D gene ambiguous. V lost 3 bases to trimming and J lost 4 bases, with 7 bases between them. The CDR3 length is 13 residues. From germline, CDR1 is MNHEY and CDR2 SMNVEV (reference sequence). The CDR3 region has the DNA TGTGCCAGCAGTTTCCGAGGGAATCAGCCCCAGCATTTT. Encoded protein: CASSFRGNQPQHF.